Sequencing of this T cell receptor (beta chain) was carried out in a study of lymphopenia after photon versus proton radiotherapy. Overall study findings and caveats: After lymphocyte nadir, photon-treated repertoires showed oligoclonal expansion, especially CD8+ Temra. Proton therapy kept repertoires fairly stable, unlike photons, which gained effector/memory cells.

Notes on this clone: Its cognate antigen is unknown.

This CDR3 has 18 amino acids. In germline, CDR1 is MNHEY, CDR2 SMNVEV (reference sequence). V shed 2 bases, J shed 8 bases, and the junction held 16 bases outside the gene matches. Profiling relied on immunoSEQ multiplex PCR, and the TCRdb table lists in-frame clones only, not all of them. The table shows approximately 170,000 clones, with approximately 86% occurring only once. The chain employs TRBV27 and TRBJ2-1; 9 bases align to TRBD2. This receptor was obtained from a man aged 50-60 years with gastric cancer. Sequenced here: peripheral blood, sampled from a patient treated with photon-based radiotherapy. The CDR3 sequence is CASSLIMGGGRAEYEQFF. DNA of the CDR3: TGTGCCAGCAGTTTAATTATGGGGGGCGGGAGGGCCGAGTATGAGCAGTTCTTC.